This TCR beta chain was documented in a study of CD8 T cells in ankylosing spondylitis. V dropped 0 bases and J dropped 2; count of bases not matched to a gene: 5. The CDR3 covers 16 residues. The germline gives CDR1 MGHRA, CDR2 YSYEKL. Each CDR3 protein gets one entry after TCRdb re-called the 5' RACE reads with MiXCR. The sample shows a few hundred thousand distinct CDR3 sequences, over 15% of them seen only once. The chain carries TRBV4-1 and TRBJ2-3; TRBD1 matches 7 bases. The source material was blood, either unsorted or a sorted T cell fraction (not recorded which). The TCR was taken from a male donor with ankylosing spondylitis or in good health (not recorded which). The CDR3 DNA reads as TGCGCCAGCAGCCAAGAGGGACAGAGATACACAGATACGCAGTATTTT. It translates to CASSQEGQRYTDTQYF.